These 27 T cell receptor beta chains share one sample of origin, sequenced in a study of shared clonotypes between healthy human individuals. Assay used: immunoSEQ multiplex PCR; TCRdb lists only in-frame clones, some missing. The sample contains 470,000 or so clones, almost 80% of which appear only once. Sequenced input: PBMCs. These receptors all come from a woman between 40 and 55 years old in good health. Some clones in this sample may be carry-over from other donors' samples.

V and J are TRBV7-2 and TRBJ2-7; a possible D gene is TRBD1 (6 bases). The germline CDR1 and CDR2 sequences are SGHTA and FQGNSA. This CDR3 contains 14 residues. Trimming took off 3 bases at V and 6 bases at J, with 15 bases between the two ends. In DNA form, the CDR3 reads TGTGCCAGCAGCTTTAACAGGGTACTTACCGAGCAGTACTTC. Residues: CASSFNRVLTEQYF.

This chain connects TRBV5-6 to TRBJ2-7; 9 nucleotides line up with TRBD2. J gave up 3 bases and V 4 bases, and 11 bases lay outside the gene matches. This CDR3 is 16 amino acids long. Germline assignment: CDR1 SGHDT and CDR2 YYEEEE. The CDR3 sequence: CASSTIPGLAFYEQYF. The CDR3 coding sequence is TGTGCCAGCAGCACCATTCCGGGACTAGCCTTCTACGAGCAGTACTTC. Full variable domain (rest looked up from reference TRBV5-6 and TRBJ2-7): DAGVTQSPTHLIKTRGQQVTLRCSPKSGHDTVSWYQQALGQGPQFIFQYYEEEERQRGNFPDRFSGHQFPNYSSELNVNALLLGDSALYLCASSTIPGLAFYEQYFGPGTRLTVT.

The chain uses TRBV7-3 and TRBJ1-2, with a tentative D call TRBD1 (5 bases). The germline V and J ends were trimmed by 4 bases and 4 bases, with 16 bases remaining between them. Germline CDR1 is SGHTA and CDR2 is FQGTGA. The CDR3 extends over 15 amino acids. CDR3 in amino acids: CASSSFNRGPYGYTF. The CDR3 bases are TGTGCCAGCAGCTCGTTTAATCGGGGCCCCTATGGCTACACCTTC.

CDR3 protein: CASSIPVASGKYNEQFF. The CDR3 coding sequence is TGTGCCAGCAGTATTCCCGTGGCTAGCGGGAAATACAATGAGCAGTTCTTC. The chain links TRBV7-3 to TRBJ2-1; the match to TRBD2 covers 9 bases. The V and J ends lost 6 bases and 4 bases, in that order; junction bases with no gene match: 13. Germline V gene sequence: CDR1 SGHTA, CDR2 FQGTGA. The CDR3 runs to 17 residues.

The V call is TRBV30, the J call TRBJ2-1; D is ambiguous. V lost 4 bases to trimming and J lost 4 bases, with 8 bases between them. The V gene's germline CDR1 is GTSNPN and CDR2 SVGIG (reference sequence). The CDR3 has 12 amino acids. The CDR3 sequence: CAWTKGYNEQFF. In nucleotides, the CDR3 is TGTGCCTGGACAAAAGGGTACAATGAGCAGTTCTTC.

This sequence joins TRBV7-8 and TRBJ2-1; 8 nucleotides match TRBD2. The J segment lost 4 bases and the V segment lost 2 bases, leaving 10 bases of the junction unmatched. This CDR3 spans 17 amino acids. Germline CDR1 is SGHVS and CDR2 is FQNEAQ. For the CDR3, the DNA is TGTGCCAGCAGCTTACCCGGGGGGGGGCGCGGTTACAATGAGCAGTTCTTC. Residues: CASSLPGGGRGYNEQFF.

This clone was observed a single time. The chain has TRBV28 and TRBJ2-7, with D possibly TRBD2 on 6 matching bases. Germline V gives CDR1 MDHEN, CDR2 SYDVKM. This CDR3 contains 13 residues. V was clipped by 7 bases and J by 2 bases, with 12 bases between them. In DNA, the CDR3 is TGTGCCAGCACCGGGGGAGCGACCTACGAGCAGTACTTC. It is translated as CASTGGATYEQYF.

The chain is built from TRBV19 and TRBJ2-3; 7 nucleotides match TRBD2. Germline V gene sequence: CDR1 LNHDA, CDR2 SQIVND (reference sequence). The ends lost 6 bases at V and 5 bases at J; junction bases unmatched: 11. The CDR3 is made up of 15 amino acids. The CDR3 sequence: CASSPIAGSQDTQYF. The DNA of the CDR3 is TGTGCCAGTAGCCCTATAGCGGGCTCTCAAGATACGCAGTATTTT. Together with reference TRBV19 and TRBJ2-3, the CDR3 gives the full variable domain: DGGITQSPKYLFRKEGQNVTLSCEQNLNHDAMYWYRQDPGQGLRLIYYSQIVNDFQKGDIAEGYSVSREKKESFPLTVTSAQKNPTAFYLCASSPIAGSQDTQYFGPGTRLTVL.

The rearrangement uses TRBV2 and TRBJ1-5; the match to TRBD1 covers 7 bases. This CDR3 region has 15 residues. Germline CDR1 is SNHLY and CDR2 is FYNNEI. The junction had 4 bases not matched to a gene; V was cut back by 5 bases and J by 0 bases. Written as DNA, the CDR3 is TGTGCCAGCAGTCAGGGGGGCTATAGCAATCAGCCCCAGCATTTT. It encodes CASSQGGYSNQPQHF.

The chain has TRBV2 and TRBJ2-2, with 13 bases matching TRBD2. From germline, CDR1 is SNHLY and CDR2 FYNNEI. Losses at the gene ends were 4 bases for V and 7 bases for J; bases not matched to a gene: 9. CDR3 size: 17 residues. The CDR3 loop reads CASSVGTGTSGNGELFF. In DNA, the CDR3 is TGTGCCAGCAGTGTCGGGACCGGGACTAGCGGGAACGGGGAGCTGTTTTTT.

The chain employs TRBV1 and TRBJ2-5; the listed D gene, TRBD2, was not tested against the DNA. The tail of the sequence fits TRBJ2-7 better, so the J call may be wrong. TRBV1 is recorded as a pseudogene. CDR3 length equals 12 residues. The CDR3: CTSAGRRYEQYF. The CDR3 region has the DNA TGCACCAGCGCGGGAAGGAGGTACGAGCAGTACTTC.

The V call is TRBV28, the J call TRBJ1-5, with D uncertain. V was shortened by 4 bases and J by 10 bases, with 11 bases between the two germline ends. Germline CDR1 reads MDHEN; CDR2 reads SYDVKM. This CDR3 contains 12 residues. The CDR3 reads CASSSRTDPQHF. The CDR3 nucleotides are TGTGCCAGCAGTTCCAGGACCGATCCCCAGCATTTT.

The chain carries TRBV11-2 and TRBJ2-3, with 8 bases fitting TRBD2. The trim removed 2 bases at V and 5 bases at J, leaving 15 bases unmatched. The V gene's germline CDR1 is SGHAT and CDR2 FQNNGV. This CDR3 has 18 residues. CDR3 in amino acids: CASSLFEGLGPILDTQYF. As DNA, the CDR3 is TGTGCCAGCAGCTTATTTGAGGGACTAGGCCCAATTCTAGATACGCAGTATTTT.

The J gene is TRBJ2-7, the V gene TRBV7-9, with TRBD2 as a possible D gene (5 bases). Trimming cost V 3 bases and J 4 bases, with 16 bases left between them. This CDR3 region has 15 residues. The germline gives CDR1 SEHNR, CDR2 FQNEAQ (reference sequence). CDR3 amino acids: CASSFGPSRSYEQYF. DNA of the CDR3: TGTGCCAGCAGCTTCGGGCCTAGCCGCTCTTACGAGCAGTACTTC.

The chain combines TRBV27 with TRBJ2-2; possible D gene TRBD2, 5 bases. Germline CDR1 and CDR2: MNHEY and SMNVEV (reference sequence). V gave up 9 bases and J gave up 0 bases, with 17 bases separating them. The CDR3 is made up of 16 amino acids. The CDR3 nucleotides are TGTGCCAGTCCCCCCTCCGGACTTGCGAACACCGGGGAGCTGTTTTTT. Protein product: CASPPSGLANTGELFF.

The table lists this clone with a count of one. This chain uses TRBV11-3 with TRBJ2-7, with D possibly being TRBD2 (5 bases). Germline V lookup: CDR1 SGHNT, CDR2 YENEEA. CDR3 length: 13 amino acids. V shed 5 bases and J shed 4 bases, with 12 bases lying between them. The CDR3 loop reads CASSVGTGYEQYF. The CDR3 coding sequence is TGTGCCAGCAGCGTCGGTACGGGGTACGAGCAGTACTTC.

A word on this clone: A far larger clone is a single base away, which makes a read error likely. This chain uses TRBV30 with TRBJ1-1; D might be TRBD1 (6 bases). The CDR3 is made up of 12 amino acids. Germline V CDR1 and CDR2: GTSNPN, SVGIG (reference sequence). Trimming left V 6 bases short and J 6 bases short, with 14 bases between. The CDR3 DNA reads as TGTGCCTGTAGGGGGGCGGCAGCTGAAGCTTTCTTT. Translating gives CACRGAAAEAFF.

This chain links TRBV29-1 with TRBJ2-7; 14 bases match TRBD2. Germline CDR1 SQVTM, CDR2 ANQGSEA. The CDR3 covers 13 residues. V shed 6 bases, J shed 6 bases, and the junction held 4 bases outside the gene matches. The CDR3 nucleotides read TGCAGCGTCGTGGGACTAGCGGGAGCCGAGCAGTACTTC. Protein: CSVVGLAGAEQYF.

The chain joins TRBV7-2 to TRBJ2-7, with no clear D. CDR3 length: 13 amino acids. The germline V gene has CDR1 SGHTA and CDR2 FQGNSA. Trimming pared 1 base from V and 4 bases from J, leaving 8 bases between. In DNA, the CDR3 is TGTGCCAGCAGCTTAGGCCCGCTTTACGAGCAGTACTTC. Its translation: CASSLGPLYEQYF.

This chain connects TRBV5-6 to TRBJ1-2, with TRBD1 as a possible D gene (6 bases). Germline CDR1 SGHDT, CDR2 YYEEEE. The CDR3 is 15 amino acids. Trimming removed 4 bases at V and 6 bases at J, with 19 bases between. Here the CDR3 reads CASSGFPGELDGYTF. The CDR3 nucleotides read TGTGCCAGCAGCGGATTCCCAGGGGAATTGGATGGCTACACCTTC.

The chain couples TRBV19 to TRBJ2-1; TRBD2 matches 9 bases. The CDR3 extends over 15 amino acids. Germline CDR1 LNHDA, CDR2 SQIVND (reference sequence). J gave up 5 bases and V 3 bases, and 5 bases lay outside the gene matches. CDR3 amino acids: CASSIGASGNNEQFF. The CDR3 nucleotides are TGTGCCAGTAGTATTGGGGCTAGCGGGAACAATGAGCAGTTCTTC.

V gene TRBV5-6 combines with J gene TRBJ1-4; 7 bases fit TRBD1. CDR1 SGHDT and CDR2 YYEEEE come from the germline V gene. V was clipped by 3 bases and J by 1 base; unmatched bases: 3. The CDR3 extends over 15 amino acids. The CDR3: CASSWRTGTNEKLFF. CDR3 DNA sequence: TGTGCCAGCAGCTGGAGGACAGGAACTAATGAAAAACTGTTTTTT. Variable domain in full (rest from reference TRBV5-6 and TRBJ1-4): DAGVTQSPTHLIKTRGQQVTLRCSPKSGHDTVSWYQQALGQGPQFIFQYYEEEERQRGNFPDRFSGHQFPNYSSELNVNALLLGDSALYLCASSWRTGTNEKLFFGSGTQLSVL.

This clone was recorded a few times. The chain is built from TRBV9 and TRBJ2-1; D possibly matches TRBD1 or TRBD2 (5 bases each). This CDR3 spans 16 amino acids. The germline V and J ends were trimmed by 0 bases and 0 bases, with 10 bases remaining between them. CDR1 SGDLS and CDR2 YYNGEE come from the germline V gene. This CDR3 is CASSVAGAGSYNEQFF. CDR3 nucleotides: TGTGCCAGCAGCGTAGCTGGGGCGGGCTCCTACAATGAGCAGTTCTTC.

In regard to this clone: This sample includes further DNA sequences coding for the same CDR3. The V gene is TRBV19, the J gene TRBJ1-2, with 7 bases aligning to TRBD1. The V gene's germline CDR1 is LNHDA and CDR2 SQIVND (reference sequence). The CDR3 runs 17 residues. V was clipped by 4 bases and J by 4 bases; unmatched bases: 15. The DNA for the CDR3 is TGTGCCAGTAGTACCCCGACAGGGCGGCACCCCTCCTATGGCTACACCTTC. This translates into CASSTPTGRHPSYGYTF.

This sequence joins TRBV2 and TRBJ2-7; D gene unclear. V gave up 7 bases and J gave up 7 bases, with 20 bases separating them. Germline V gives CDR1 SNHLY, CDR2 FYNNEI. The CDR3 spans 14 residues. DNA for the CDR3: TGTGCCAGCAATAACGACCGGTTATTGGGGGAGCAGTACTTC. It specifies CASNNDRLLGEQYF.

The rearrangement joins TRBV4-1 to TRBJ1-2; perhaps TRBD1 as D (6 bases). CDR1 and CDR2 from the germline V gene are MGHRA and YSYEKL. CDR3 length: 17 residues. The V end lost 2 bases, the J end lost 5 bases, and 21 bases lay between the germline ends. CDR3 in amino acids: CASSQSHSGGTLYGYTF. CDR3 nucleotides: TGCGCCAGCAGCCAATCTCATTCGGGGGGGACACTATATGGCTACACCTTC.

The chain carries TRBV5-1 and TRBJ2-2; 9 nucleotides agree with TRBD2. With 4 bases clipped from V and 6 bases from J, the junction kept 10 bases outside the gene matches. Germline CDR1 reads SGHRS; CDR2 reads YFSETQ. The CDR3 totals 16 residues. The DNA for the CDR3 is TGCGCCAGCAGCCTGGGGGTAGCGGGAGTCTCCGGGGAGCTGTTTTTT. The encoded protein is CASSLGVAGVSGELFF.